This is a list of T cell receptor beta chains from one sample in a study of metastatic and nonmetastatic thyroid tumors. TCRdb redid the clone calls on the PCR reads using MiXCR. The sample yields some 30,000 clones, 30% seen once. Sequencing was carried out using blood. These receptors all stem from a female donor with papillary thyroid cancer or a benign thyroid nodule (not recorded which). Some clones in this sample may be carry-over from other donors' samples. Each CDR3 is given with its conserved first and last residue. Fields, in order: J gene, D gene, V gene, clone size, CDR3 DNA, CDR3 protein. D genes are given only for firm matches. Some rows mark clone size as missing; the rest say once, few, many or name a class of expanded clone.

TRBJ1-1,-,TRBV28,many,TGTGCCAGCAGTTTCTACACTGAAGCTTTCTTT,CASSFYTEAFF
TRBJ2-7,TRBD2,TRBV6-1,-,TGTGCCAGCAGCCAAGTTAGGACTAGCGGGAGCCACGAGCAGTACTTC,CASSQVRTSGSHEQYF
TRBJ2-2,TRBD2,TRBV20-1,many,TGCAGTGCTAGACTAGCGGGAGAGGTCGGGGAGCTGTTTTTT,CSARLAGEVGELFF
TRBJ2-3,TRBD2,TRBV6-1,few,TGTGCCAGCAGCCCCCTAGCGGGAGCTTCGGATACGCAGTATTTT,CASSPLAGASDTQYF
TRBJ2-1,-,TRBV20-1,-,TGCAGTGCTAGAGACCCCGCGATGGGGGAGAACAATGAGCAGTTCTTC,CSARDPAMGENNEQFF
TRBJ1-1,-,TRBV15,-,TGTGCCACCAACATAGGACGGGGACTGAACACTGAAGCTTTCTTT,CATNIGRGLNTEAFF
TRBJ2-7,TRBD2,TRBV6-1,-,TGTGCCAGCAGTTTGAGCGGGGGTTCCTACGAGCAGTACTTC,CASSLSGGSYEQYF
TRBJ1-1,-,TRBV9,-,TGTGCCAGCAGCGGCACGCTCCAGGTAACAGAAGCTTTCTTT,CASSGTLQVTEAFF
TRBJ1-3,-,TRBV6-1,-,TGTGCCAGCAGTGCGGCGGGCGAGGTTGACACCATATATTTT,CASSAAGEVDTIYF
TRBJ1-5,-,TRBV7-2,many,TGTGCCAGCAGCCCTTACAATCAGCCCCAGCATTTT,CASSPYNQPQHF
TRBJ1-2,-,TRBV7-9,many,TGTGCCAGCAGCTTAGCAGGGGATGGCTACACCTTC,CASSLAGDGYTF
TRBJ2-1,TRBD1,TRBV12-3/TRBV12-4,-,TGTGGCAGCACCGAATCAGGGACAGGGGACATTGAGCAGTTCTTC,CGSTESGTGDIEQFF
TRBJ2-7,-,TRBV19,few,TGTGCCAGTAGTACCCACCCGGGACGGCCCTACGAGCAGTACTTC,CASSTHPGRPYEQYF
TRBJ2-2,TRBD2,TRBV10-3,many,TGTGCCATCAGTGGCCCTAGCGGGACCACCGGGGAGCTGTTTTTT,CAISGPSGTTGELFF
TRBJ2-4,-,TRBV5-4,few,TGTGCCAGCAGCTCCTGGCCGGGAGCCAAAAACATTCAGTACTTC,CASSSWPGAKNIQYF
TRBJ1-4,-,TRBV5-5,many,TGTGCCAGCAGCTTGGTGGGGCAGGGAAATGAAAAACTGTTTTTT,CASSLVGQGNEKLFF
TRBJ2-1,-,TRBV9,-,TGTGCCAGCAGCCGAGGTGGAATCTACAATGAGCAGTTCTTC,CASSRGGIYNEQFF
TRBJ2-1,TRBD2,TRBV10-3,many,TGTGCCATCAGTGAGTCTTTCGGGGGACTAGCGGGAGCCAATGAGCAGTTCTTC,CAISESFGGLAGANEQFF
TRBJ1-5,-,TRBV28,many,TGTGCCAGCACCCTCCGGGTGGACCAGCCCCAGCATTTT,CASTLRVDQPQHF
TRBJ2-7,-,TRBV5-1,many,TGCGCCAGCAGCTTGGGCCACGGGCAGAACTACGAGCAGTACTTC,CASSLGHGQNYEQYF
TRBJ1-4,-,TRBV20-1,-,TGCAGTCCTAGTGGGCAGGGTAATGATAAACTGTTGTTT,CSPSGQGNDKLLF
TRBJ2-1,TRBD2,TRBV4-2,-,TGTGCCAGCAGCCAAGCTTGGACTAGCGGGAAGGGGGAGCAGTTCTTC,CASSQAWTSGKGEQFF
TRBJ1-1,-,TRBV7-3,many,TGTGCCAGCAGCTTTAAGAGACCCTTCCGCATAAACACTGAAGCTTTCTTT,CASSFKRPFRINTEAFF
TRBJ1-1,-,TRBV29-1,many,TGCAGCGCTCGTTCTGATTTAGGCATCACTGAAGCTTTCTTT,CSARSDLGITEAFF
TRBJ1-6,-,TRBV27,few,TGTGCCAGCAGTTTGTCCGGGACGCTTAATTCACCCCTCCACTTT,CASSLSGTLNSPLHF
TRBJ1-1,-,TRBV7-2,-,TGTGCCAGCAGCTTATGGGTGACACGTGAAGCTTTCTTT,CASSLWVTREAFF
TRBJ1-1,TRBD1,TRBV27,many,TGTGCCAGCAGTTTATCGTGGACAGGCACTGAAGCTTTCTTT,CASSLSWTGTEAFF
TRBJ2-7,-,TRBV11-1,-,TGTGCCAGCAGCGGGGAGAGGCTATCCCCTACGTGTTACCCCTACGAGCAGTACTTC,CASSGERLSPTCYPYEQYF
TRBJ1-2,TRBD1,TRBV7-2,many,TGTGCCAGCAGCTCCTACAGGGGGCAGGACTATGGCTACACCTTC,CASSSYRGQDYGYTF
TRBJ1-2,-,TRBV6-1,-,TGTGCCAGCAGGGCTATGATAGGGTGCTATGGCTACACCTTC,CASRAMIGCYGYTF
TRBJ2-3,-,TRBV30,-,TGTGCCTGGGGCCTGAAGGGGGGAGTGACAGATACGCAGTATTTT,CAWGLKGGVTDTQYF
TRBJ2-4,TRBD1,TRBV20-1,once,TGCAATGCTAGAACTCAGGGGGCCATTCAGTACTTC,CNARTQGAIQYF
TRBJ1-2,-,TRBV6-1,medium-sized,TGTGCCAGCAGCGAGATCCGGGGGGCAAGGGGCTACACCTTC,CASSEIRGARGYTF
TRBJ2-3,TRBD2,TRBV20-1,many,TGCAGTGCTTACGCGGGAGGAAATACGCAGTATTTT,CSAYAGGNTQYF
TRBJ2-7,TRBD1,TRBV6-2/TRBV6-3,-,TGTTTCAGCAGTCGGGACAGCCCCTACGAGCAGTACTTC,CFSSRDSPYEQYF
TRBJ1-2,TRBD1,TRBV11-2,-,TGTGCCAGCAGCTCAGTAGCCGGGACAGTCTATGGCTACACCTTC,CASSSVAGTVYGYTF
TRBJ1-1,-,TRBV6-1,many,TGTGCCATCGACAGTCTGAACACTGAAGCTTTCTTT,CAIDSLNTEAFF
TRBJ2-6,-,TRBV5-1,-,TGCGCCAGCAGCTTACCGGGCAGGGCTGCGGCCAACGTCCTTACTTTC,CASSLPGRAAANVLTF
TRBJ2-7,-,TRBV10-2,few,TGCGCCAGCAGTCAGGTACGGGGGGAGCAGTACTTC,CASSQVRGEQYF
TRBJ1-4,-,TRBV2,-,TGTGCCATCATGAAGGTGAATCTTGAAAAACTGGTTTTT,CAIMKVNLEKLVF
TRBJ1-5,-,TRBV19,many,TGTGCCAGTAGTGAGGGCCAGAAGAATCAGCCCCAGCATTTT,CASSEGQKNQPQHF
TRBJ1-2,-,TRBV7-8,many,TGTGCCAGCAGCTTGGGTGGGGGGGTCGGCTACACCTTC,CASSLGGGVGYTF
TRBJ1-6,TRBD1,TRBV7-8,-,TGTGCCAGCAGCTTAGCCGGGACAGGGTCCTATAATTCACCCCTCCACTTT,CASSLAGTGSYNSPLHF
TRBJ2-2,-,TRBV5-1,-,TGCGCCAGCAGCTGGAGGCGGGAGCTGTTTTTT,CASSWRRELFF
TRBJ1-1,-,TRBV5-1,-,TGCGCCAGCAGCTTTCTCGGCGACACCCTGAACAATGAAGCTTTCTTT,CASSFLGDTLNNEAFF
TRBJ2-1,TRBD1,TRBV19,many,TGTGCCAGTAGTGCGGGACAGGGGTACGTAAATGAGCAGTTCTTC,CASSAGQGYVNEQFF
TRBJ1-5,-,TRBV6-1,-,TGTGCCAGCGGGGAAGTGAGTGAGTGGCAGCCCCAGCATTTT,CASGEVSEWQPQHF
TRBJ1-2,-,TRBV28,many,TGTGCCAGCAGTTTATCGTACTATGGCTACACCTTC,CASSLSYYGYTF
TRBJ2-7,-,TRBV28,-,TGTGCCAGCACCGGGACCTACGAGCAGTACTTC,CASTGTYEQYF
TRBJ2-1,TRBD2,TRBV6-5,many,TGTGCCAGCAGTGACTCAGGGTTCGGGACTACTTCCTACAATGAGCAGTTCTTC,CASSDSGFGTTSYNEQFF
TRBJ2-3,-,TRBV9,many,TGTGCCAGCAGCAACCGGGACTCCACAGATACGCAGTATTTT,CASSNRDSTDTQYF
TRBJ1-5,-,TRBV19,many,TGTGCCAGTAGTCTTCCGGGACTCGAGGTAGATCAGCCCCAGCATTTT,CASSLPGLEVDQPQHF
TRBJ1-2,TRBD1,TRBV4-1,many,TGCGCCAGCAGCCAAGTTTCCCGAGGGACAGGGGCTCCTGGCTACACCTTC,CASSQVSRGTGAPGYTF
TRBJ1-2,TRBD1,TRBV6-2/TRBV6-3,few,TGTGCCAGCGGGACAGAAACACACTATGGCTACACCTTC,CASGTETHYGYTF
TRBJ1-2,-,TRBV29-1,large,TGCAGCGTTGTAGCGGAGAAGTTCGATGGCTACACCTTC,CSVVAEKFDGYTF
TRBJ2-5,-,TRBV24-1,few,TGTGCCACCAGTGATTCTAGGAGACGGGAAGAGACCCAGTACTTC,CATSDSRRREETQYF
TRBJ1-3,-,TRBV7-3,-,TGTGCCAGCAGCTTAAATGTGGGTTACGGAAACACCATATATTTT,CASSLNVGYGNTIYF
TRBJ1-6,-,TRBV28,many,TGTGCCAGCAGTTTATTCCCAGGGAGAGGGAATTCACCCCTCCACTTT,CASSLFPGRGNSPLHF
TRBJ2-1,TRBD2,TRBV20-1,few,TGCAGTTCTAGAAGGCTAGCGGGAGTCAGCGAGCAGTTCTTC,CSSRRLAGVSEQFF
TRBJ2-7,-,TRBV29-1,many,TGCAGCGTTGAAGCGGGTCCCTACGAGCAGTACTTC,CSVEAGPYEQYF